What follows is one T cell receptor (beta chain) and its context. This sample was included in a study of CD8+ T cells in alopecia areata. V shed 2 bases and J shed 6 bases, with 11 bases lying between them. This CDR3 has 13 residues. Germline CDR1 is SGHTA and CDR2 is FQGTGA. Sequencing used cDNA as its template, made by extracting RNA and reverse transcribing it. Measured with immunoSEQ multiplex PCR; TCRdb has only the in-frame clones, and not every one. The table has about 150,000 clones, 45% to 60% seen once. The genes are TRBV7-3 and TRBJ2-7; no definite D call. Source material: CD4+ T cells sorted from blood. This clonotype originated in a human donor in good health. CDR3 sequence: CASSLGPAGEQYF. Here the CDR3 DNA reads TGTGCCAGCAGCTTAGGTCCTGCAGGCGAGCAGTACTTC.